This T cell receptor beta chain was captured in a study of a mutant IDH1 vaccine in newly diagnosed glioma. V was pared by 6 bases and J by 6 bases, with 9 bases of the junction left unmatched. The length of the CDR3 is 15 residues. Looked up from germline, CDR1 is SQVTM and CDR2 is ANQGSEA. Produced via immunoSEQ multiplex PCR; TCRdb's table is partial and in-frame only. The sample records tens of thousands of clones, about three quarters being singletons. As regards this clone: Its antigen is unknown.

Documented time point: week 35, safety follow-up. In every dose of vaccine, 300 ug of mutant IDH1 20-mer peptide was given alongside topical imiquimod. J is TRBJ2-3 and V is TRBV29-1, with 13 bases aligning to TRBD2. This TCR derives from a man aged 35-49 years with glioma. The sample in question was PBMCs, obtained from a glioma patient whose treatment included an IDH1 peptide vaccine. CDR3 protein: CSVWTSGSRLDTQYF. CDR3 coding DNA: TGCAGCGTCTGGACTAGCGGGAGCCGCCTGGATACGCAGTATTTT.